The 7 T cell receptor gamma chains in this list originate from one sample, sequenced in a study of γδ T cells in repeated Plasmodium falciparum infection. With CATT, TCRdb re-called clones from the multiplex PCR reads. The sample records more than 4,500 gamma-chain clones, about 3.5% being singletons. Vgamma9/Vdelta2+ and Vdelta2-negative gammadelta T cells were flow-sorted from PBMC for bulk sequencing. Sequencing was done on a sample of gamma-delta T cells from blood. These receptors all stem from a pool of human donors (malaria-infected and uninfected, not separated).

With respect to this clone: The protein recorded in TCRdb matches a much larger clone and deviates from this DNA's translation at residue 5, suggesting a read error; the protein here is obtained by translating the DNA. The chain has TRGV9 and TRGJP. The CDR3 is made up of 17 amino acids. The V segment lost 5 bases and the J segment 4 bases; nucleotides outside the gene matches: 8. The germline V gene has CDR1 GITISATS and CDR2 ISYDGTV (reference sequence). The DNA of the CDR3 is TGTGCCTTGTGGGGGGTACAACAAGAGTTGGGCAAAAAAATCAAGGTATTT. Protein product: CALWGVQQELGKKIKVF.

Many counts were recorded for this clone. TCRdb records a much larger clone's protein for this DNA, with a difference at residue 3 that likely arises from a read error; the protein given is the translation of the DNA. J is TRGJP and V is TRGV9. Germline V gene data show CDR1 as GITISATS and CDR2 as ISYDGTV (reference sequence). There are 16 residues in the CDR3. The CDR3 DNA sequence: TGTGCCTCGTGGGAGGGCCAAGAGTTGGGCAAAAAAATCAAGGTATTT. Translation: CASWEGQELGKKIKVF.

As to this clone: TCRdb shows a much larger clone's protein in place of this DNA's translation, and the two differ at residue 6, likely through a read error; the protein shown is translated from the DNA. V and J are TRGV5 and TRGJ1 or TRGJ2. Here the J gene was assigned by germline matching of the DNA, as TCRdb has none. The germline V gene has CDR1 VINAFY and CDR2 YDVSNSKD. The CDR3 is 13 residues long. Losses at the gene ends were 3 bases for V and 5 bases for J; bases not matched to a gene: 7. The CDR3 protein is CATWDGSNYKKLF. The CDR3 coding sequence is TGTGCCACCTGGGACGGGTCTAATTATAAGAAACTCTTT.

Note on this clone: It is likely a read error: a sequence one base away is far more abundant. Other DNA sequences from this sample encode an identical CDR3 as well. This chain uses TRGV9 with TRGJP. Since TCRdb gives no J gene, matching the DNA to germline was used here to assign it. The germline V gene encodes CDR1 GITISATS and CDR2 ISYDGTV (reference sequence). The CDR3 totals 17 residues. Trimming removed 3 bases from V and 7 bases from J; junction bases left unmatched: 9. The CDR3 is CALWEPLQELGKKIKVF. Here the CDR3 DNA reads TGTGCCTTGTGGGAGCCTTTGCAGGAGTTGGGCAAAAAAATCAAGGTATTT.

As to this clone: TCRdb records a much larger clone's protein for this DNA, with a difference at residue 6 that likely arises from a read error; the protein given is the translation of the DNA. This rearrangement joins TRGV9 to TRGJP. TCRdb supplies no J gene; here it was assigned by aligning the nucleotide sequence to germline. Germline V gives CDR1 GITISATS, CDR2 ISYDGTV (reference sequence). V lost 3 bases and J lost 5; bases outside the gene matches: 4. The CDR3 has 16 residues. For the CDR3, the DNA is TGTGCCTTGTGGGAGCGGAAAGAGTTGGGCAAAAAAATCAAGGTATTT. Translating gives CALWERKELGKKIKVF.

This clone was seen repeatedly, ten times or more. V and J are TRGV4 and TRGJ1 or TRGJ2. J gave up 4 bases and V 2 bases, and 11 bases lay outside the gene matches. The CDR3 runs 15 residues. Looked up from germline, CDR1 is EGSTGY and CDR2 is YDSYTSSV. CDR3 sequence: CATWDENLGYYKKLF. The CDR3 DNA follows: TGTGCCACCTGGGATGAAAATTTAGGGTATTATAAGAAACTCTTT.

For this clone: A far larger clone lies a single base away; this is likely a read error. Additional DNA sequences in this sample encode the identical CDR3. The J gene is TRGJP, the V gene TRGV9. The CDR3 loop spans 17 amino acids. CDR1 and CDR2 (germline): GITISATS, ISYDGTV (reference sequence). The CDR3 DNA follows: TGTGCCTTGTGGGAGGGTACTTACGAGTTGGGCAAAAAAATCAAGGTATTC. It encodes CALWEGTYELGKKIKVF.